The entry below describes one T cell receptor (beta chain). Its cognate antigen is unknown. The V end lost 7 bases, the J end lost 5 bases, and 18 bases lay between the germline ends. The length of the CDR3 is 15 residues. Germline lookup yields CDR1 MNHEY and CDR2 SVGAGI. The record originates from a study of T cell responses to AZD1222 COVID-19 vaccine. Only in-frame clones appear in the TCRdb table, and some are missing; sequencing was by immunoSEQ multiplex PCR. Of 100,000 to 150,000 clones listed, approximately 94% are singletons. Overall study findings and caveats: Clonal diversity may have been underestimated, and the donors were mostly white British, with more females than males.

The sample was peripheral blood, taken on day 0 of AZD1222 vaccination. This rearrangement joins TRBV6-5 to TRBJ2-1; weak D call: TRBD1 (7 bases). This receptor was identified in an adult in good health. CDR3 DNA: TGTGCCAGCAAAGGAGGGACAGCAGGAAACAATGAGCAGTTCTTC. Amino acids: CASKGGTAGNNEQFF.